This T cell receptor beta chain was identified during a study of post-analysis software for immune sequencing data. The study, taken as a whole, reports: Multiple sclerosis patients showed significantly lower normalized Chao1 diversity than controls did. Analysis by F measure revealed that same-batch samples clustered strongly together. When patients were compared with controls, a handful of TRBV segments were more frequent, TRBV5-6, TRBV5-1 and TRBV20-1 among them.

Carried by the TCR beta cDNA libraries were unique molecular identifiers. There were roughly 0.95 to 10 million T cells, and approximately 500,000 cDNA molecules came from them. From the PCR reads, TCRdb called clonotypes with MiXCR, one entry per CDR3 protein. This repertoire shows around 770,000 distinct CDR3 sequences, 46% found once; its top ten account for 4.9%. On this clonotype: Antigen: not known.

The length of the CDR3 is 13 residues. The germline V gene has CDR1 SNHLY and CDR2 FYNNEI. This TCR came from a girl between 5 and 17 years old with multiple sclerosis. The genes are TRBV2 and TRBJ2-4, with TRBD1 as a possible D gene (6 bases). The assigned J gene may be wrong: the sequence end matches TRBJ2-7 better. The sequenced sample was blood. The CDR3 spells CASTGDIRSEQYF. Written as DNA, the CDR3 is TGTGCCAGCACCGGGGACATTCGATCCGAGCAGTACTTC.